Included here is one TCR beta chain sequence, with context. Controls were drawn from healthy donors and were matched for age and sex. Reverse transcription of roughly 0.5 to 1 ug RNA used random hexamers. From the immunoSEQ multiplex PCR reads, TCRdb called clonotypes with MiXCR, one entry per CDR3 protein. The sample comprises roughly 50,000 distinct CDR3 sequences, 93% of which are singletons, and about 0.54% rests with the top ten. The entry originates in a study of CD8 T cells in Susac syndrome. Germline CDR1 reads SGHAT; CDR2 reads FQNNGV. The CDR3 contains 15 residues. Trimming pared 1 base from V and 8 bases from J, leaving 15 bases between.

This rearrangement joins TRBV11-2 to TRBJ2-1; maybe TRBD1 (5 bases). The specimen sequenced was CD8+ T cells from PBMCs. The TCR originated in a human donor in good health. The CDR3 is CASSLVPDKFYEQFF. The DNA of the CDR3 is TGTGCCAGCAGCTTAGTCCCGGACAAGTTTTATGAGCAGTTCTTC.